This TCR beta chain emerged from a study of cytomegalovirus exposure and HLA in healthy donors. The data were produced by immunoSEQ multiplex PCR, yet TCRdb's version contains in-frame clones alone and is incomplete. The data contain 180,000 or so clones, roughly 86% of them singletons. This clonotype was obtained from a man in his thirties or forties in good health and CMV-seropositive. What was sequenced was PBMCs.

CDR3 region: CASSLSAAMNTEAFF. The CDR3 nucleotides are TGCGCCAGCAGCTTGAGTGCAGCGATGAACACTGAAGCTTTCTTT. The V and J genes are TRBV5-1 and TRBJ1-1, with unresolved D. V was trimmed by 1 base and J by 0 bases, leaving 10 bases between them. Germline-derived CDR1 and CDR2 are SGHRS and YFSETQ. CDR3 length: 15 residues.